One sample yielded the 2 T cell receptor beta chains listed below, sequenced in a study of memory CD4+ T cells and cytomegalovirus serostatus. The sort gate was single viable CD3+CD4+CD8-CD45RO+ cells for memory CD4+ T cells. Using immunoSEQ multiplex PCR, the repertoire was profiled, and TCRdb retains in-frame clones only, with some absent. The sample has under 40,000 clones, roughly 85% seen once; the top ten hold roughly 5.7%. Sample: memory CD4+ T cells from blood. Receptors originate from an adult in good health and CMV-seropositive.

The rearrangement joins TRBV27 to TRBJ2-7; 10 bases align to TRBD2. The CDR3 sequence is 15 residues long. Germline assignment: CDR1 MNHEY and CDR2 SMNVEV (reference sequence). Unmatched junction bases numbered 7, after V lost 1 base and J lost 7 bases. CDR3 amino acids: CASSLLASGSDEQYF. The CDR3 nucleotides are TGTGCCAGCAGTTTATTGGCTAGCGGGAGTGATGAGCAGTACTTC.

J is TRBJ2-1 and V is TRBV19; the D is unclear. CDR3 length: 15 residues. V was pared by 0 bases and J by 5 bases, with 11 bases between. Germline V gene sequence: CDR1 LNHDA, CDR2 SQIVND (reference sequence). This CDR3 is CASSIDPSIDNEQFF. The CDR3 nucleotides are TGTGCCAGTAGTATAGATCCATCGATTGACAATGAGCAGTTCTTC.